This T cell receptor beta chain was retrieved from a study of cytomegalovirus exposure and HLA in healthy donors. Across the whole study: A prior study identified roughly 110 million unique TCR beta sequences from 200 million or so T cells. Findings and caveats of the study: Analysis performed later showed TCR beta chains linked to HLA being more clonally expanded than equally common others.

Donors likely had unrecorded immune exposures despite being nominally healthy when sampled. From germline, CDR1 is MNHEY and CDR2 SMNVEV (reference sequence). CDR3 length equals 13 residues. With 2 bases removed from V and 2 bases from J, the gap between germline ends came to 6 bases. This clone was observed a single time. Its specificity is unknown. PCR amplification relied on 60 Vbeta primers (plus 13 Jbeta primers). Clones were sequenced by immunoSEQ multiplex PCR, and TCRdb holds only the in-frame ones, with some missing. This table holds some 140,000 clones, approximately 79% found once. The J gene is TRBJ1-1, the V gene TRBV27; no reliable D call. This clonotype originated in a middle-aged man in good health and CMV-seropositive. The sequenced sample was PBMCs. This CDR3 is CASSLVPNTEAFF. In DNA, the CDR3 is TGTGCCAGCAGTTTAGTCCCTAACACTGAAGCTTTCTTT.